A selection of T cell receptor beta chains follows, all from one sample in a study of read filtering for tumor transcriptome and immune sequencing. TCRdb re-called the reads with MiXCR, one entry per CDR3 protein. Of over 45,000 distinct CDR3 sequences detected, 20% to 25% appear once; the ten largest clones hold approximately 18%. Sequences were obtained from a population of CD138-negative cells sorted from bone marrow. All receptors derive from a donor at least 40 years old with multiple myeloma. CDR3s include the opening cysteine and the closing phenylalanine or tryptophan. Each record gives: J gene, D gene, CDR3 length, clone size, V gene, CDR3 protein, CDR3 DNA. The D gene is left open where the match is weak. Clone size is not always given. Where it is, it says once, few, many or a class for expanded clones.

>TRBJ2-3|-|15|-|TRBV29-1
CSAIGRGGGPDTQYF
TGCAGCGCTATTGGCCGGGGAGGAGGCCCAGATACGCAGTATTTT
>TRBJ2-1|TRBD1|14|-|TRBV12-3/TRBV12-4
CASSCWDRGHEQFF
TGTGCCAGCAGCTGCTGGGACAGGGGTCATGAGCAGTTCTTC
>TRBJ2-7|-|12|few|TRBV2
CASSGGYYEQYF
TGTGCCAGCAGTGGGGGGTATTACGAGCAGTACTTC
>TRBJ2-1|TRBD2|17|many|TRBV28
CASSLGTSGSSYNEQFF
TGTGCCAGCAGTTTAGGGACTAGCGGGAGCTCCTACAATGAGCAGTTCTTC
>TRBJ2-3|-|15|few|TRBV5-4
CASSRGTAGVDTQYF
TGTGCCAGCAGCCGCGGGACAGCTGGGGTTGATACGCAGTATTTT
>TRBJ2-1|TRBD2|15|many|TRBV29-1
CSVGQLAGVSNEQFF
TGCAGCGTTGGCCAGCTAGCGGGAGTATCAAATGAGCAGTTCTTC
>TRBJ2-3|-|15|-|TRBV5-1
CASSLAGAGTDTQYF
TGCGCCAGCAGCTTGGCCGGGGCGGGCACAGATACGCAGTATTTT
>TRBJ1-1|-|15|many|TRBV5-1
CASSPGPSWDTEAFF
TGCGCCAGCAGCCCGGGACCCAGTTGGGACACTGAAGCTTTCTTT
>TRBJ2-7|-|15|-|TRBV4-1
CDSSPSETGDYEQYF
TGCGACAGCAGCCCCTCGGAGACAGGAGACTACGAGCAGTACTTC
>TRBJ1-4|-|14|-|TRBV12-3/TRBV12-4
CASRRQAAYEKLFF
TGTGCCAGCAGACGACAGGCGGCTTATGAAAAACTGTTTTTT
>TRBJ2-3|-|13|many|TRBV5-6
CASSIKGPDTQYF
TGTGCCAGCAGTATAAAGGGCCCAGATACGCAGTATTTT
>TRBJ2-1|TRBD2|16|few|TRBV7-8
CASSPKGLAGYNEQFF
TGTGCCAGCAGCCCGAAGGGACTAGCGGGCTACAATGAGCAGTTCTTC
>TRBJ1-2|TRBD1|11|-|TRBV19
CASSTGGGYTF
TGTGCCAGTAGTACAGGGGGAGGCTACACCTTC
>TRBJ2-1|-|13|-|TRBV19
CASSIDRGGEQFF
TGTGCCAGTAGTATAGATCGAGGAGGTGAGCAGTTCTTC
>TRBJ1-1|-|13|many|TRBV7-8
CASSGSKNTEAFF
TGTGCCAGCAGCGGGTCTAAGAACACTGAAGCTTTCTTT
>TRBJ2-7|-|13|few|TRBV28
CAAIGEGSYEQYF
TGTGCCGCGATTGGGGAAGGGTCCTACGAGCAGTACTTC
>TRBJ2-1|-|18|many|TRBV5-1
CASSLALAPRRSYNEQFF
TGCGCCAGCAGCTTGGCACTAGCACCACGGAGGTCCTACAATGAGCAGTTCTTC